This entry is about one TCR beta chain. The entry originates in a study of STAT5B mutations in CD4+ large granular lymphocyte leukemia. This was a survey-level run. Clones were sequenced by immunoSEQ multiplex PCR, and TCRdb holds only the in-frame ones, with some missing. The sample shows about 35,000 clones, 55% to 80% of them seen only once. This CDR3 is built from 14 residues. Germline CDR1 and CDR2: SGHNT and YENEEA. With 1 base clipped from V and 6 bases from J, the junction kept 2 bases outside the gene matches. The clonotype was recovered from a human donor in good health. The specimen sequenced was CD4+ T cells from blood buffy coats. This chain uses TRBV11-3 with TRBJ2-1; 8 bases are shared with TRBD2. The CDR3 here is CASSLGGGPNEQFF. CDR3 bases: TGTGCCAGCAGCTTAGGCGGGGGGCCCAATGAGCAGTTCTTC. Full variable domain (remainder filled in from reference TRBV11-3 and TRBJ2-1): EAGVVQSPRYKIIEKKQPVAFWCNPISGHNTLYWYLQNLGQGPELLIRYENEEAVDDSQLPKDRFSAERLKGVDSTLKIQPAELGDSAVYLCASSLGGGPNEQFFGPGTRLTVL.